These T cell receptor beta chains were read from a single sample in a study of blood T cell repertoires in COVID-19. Profiling relied on immunoSEQ multiplex PCR, and the TCRdb table lists in-frame clones only, not all of them. The table shows 100,000 or so clones, with around 75% occurring only once. The sequenced sample consisted of peripheral blood. These receptors were taken from a human donor in a cohort sampled during active COVID-19. Both conserved end residues are part of each CDR3. A D gene is named only where the DNA matches it firmly. Clone size is stated in some rows and not others, as once, few, many or a class when expanded.

d_call j_call v_call clone_size cdr3_aa cdr3_nt
TRBD2 TRBJ2-3 TRBV18 - CASSRLAGDLDTQYF TGTGCCAGCTCGCGACTAGCGGGAGATCTCGATACGCAGTATTTT
TRBD2 TRBJ2-2 TRBV11-2 - CASMEAGDAGELFF TGTGCCAGCATGGAAGCGGGAGATGCCGGGGAGCTGTTTTTT
TRBD2 TRBJ2-3 TRBV20-1 - CSASGGTSGRDTQYF TGCAGTGCCAGTGGAGGGACTAGCGGGAGGGATACGCAGTATTTT
- TRBJ2-7 TRBV2 few CASTNRYEQYF TGTGCCAGCACCAACCGGTACGAGCAGTACTTC
- TRBJ1-2 TRBV10-1 once CASSVLPDSGYTF TGCGCCAGCAGTGTCTTGCCTGACAGTGGCTACACCTTC
TRBD1 TRBJ1-5 TRBV5-8 - CASSSGQVSNQPQHF TGTGCCAGCAGCTCGGGACAGGTTAGCAATCAGCCCCAGCATTTT
- TRBJ1-6 TRBV27 - CASSKGTTSGSSPLHF TGTGCCAGCTCGAAGGGGACGACCTCCGGGAGTTCACCCCTCCACTTT
TRBD2 TRBJ2-1 TRBV14 - CASSQEARRGIREQFF TGTGCCAGCAGCCAAGAGGCCAGGCGGGGGATTCGTGAGCAGTTCTTC
- TRBJ2-7 TRBV6-6 - CASTLDQNGNREQYF TGTGCCAGCACTTTAGACCAAAACGGCAACAGGGAGCAGTACTTC
TRBD2 TRBJ2-3 TRBV2 - CASRVLAGAGDTQYF TGTGCCAGCAGGGTACTAGCGGGAGCTGGAGATACGCAGTATTTT
TRBD2 TRBJ2-7 TRBV18 - CASSPQAGVGYEQYF TGTGCCAGCTCACCACAGGCGGGAGTCGGCTACGAGCAGTACTTC
- TRBJ2-7 TRBV7-2 - CASSLGAVSSYEQYF TGTGCCAGCAGCTTAGGAGCGGTGAGCTCCTACGAGCAGTACTTC
- TRBJ1-4 TRBV7-3 - CASSLNGGEATNEKLFF TGTGCCAGCAGCTTAAATGGAGGGGAAGCAACTAATGAAAAACTGTTTTTT
- TRBJ2-7 TRBV7-8 - CASSRGRGAASEQYF TGTGCCAGCAGCCGGGGCCGGGGAGCTGCCTCCGAGCAGTACTTC
TRBD2 TRBJ2-7 TRBV4-2 - CASSQGPHLAGSYHEQYF TGTGCCAGCAGCCAAGGGCCCCACCTAGCGGGATCTTACCACGAGCAGTACTTC
TRBD2 TRBJ2-1 TRBV7-9 - CASTPTSGNPNEQFF TGTGCCAGCACCCCGACTAGCGGGAACCCCAATGAGCAGTTCTTC
TRBD2 TRBJ2-7 TRBV5-3 - CARLQLAAGGPLGQYF TGTGCCAGACTTCAGCTAGCGGCGGGCGGGCCCCTGGGGCAGTACTTC
TRBD2 TRBJ2-5 TRBV7-9 - CASSSSGRAWDQYF TGTGCCAGCAGCTCTAGCGGGAGGGCCTGGGACCAGTACTTC
- TRBJ1-2 TRBV7-2 - CASSLGSGGYTF TGTGCCAGCAGCTTAGGCAGCGGGGGCTACACCTTC
- TRBJ1-6 TRBV6-5 - CAGALGQNSPLHF TGTGCCGGGGCCCTCGGTCAGAATTCACCCCTCCACTTT
- TRBJ1-6 TRBV18 - CASSPDRNNSPLHF TGTGCCAGCTCTCCGGACAGAAATAATTCACCCCTCCACTTT
- TRBJ2-7 TRBV28 - CASSNGVYEQYF TGTGCCAGCAGCAACGGGGTGTACGAGCAGTACTTC
- TRBJ1-1 TRBV19 - CASSHRENTEAFF TGTGCCAGTAGCCACAGGGAGAACACTGAAGCTTTCTTT
- TRBJ1-1 TRBV2 - CASSVEAIDTEAFF TGTGCCAGCAGTGTTGAGGCCATAGACACTGAAGCTTTCTTT
TRBD1 TRBJ2-1 TRBV5-1 - CASSLDRGGGNEQFF TGCGCCAGCAGCTTGGACAGGGGTGGGGGCAATGAGCAGTTCTTC
TRBD2 TRBJ2-5 TRBV7-9 - CASSWGTSAEETQYF TGTGCCAGCAGCTGGGGGACTAGCGCAGAAGAGACCCAGTACTTC
TRBD2 TRBJ2-3 TRBV5-1 - CASSPNLAGVTDTQYF TGCGCCAGCAGCCCTAACCTAGCGGGGGTCACAGATACGCAGTATTTT
TRBD2 TRBJ2-3 TRBV10-3 - CASGGAGGDTDTQYF TGTGCCAGTGGGGGGGCGGGAGGTGACACAGATACGCAGTATTTT
- TRBJ2-3 TRBV28 - CASSLAETDTQYF TGTGCCAGCAGTTTGGCGGAGACAGATACGCAGTATTTT
TRBD1 TRBJ1-2 TRBV6-5 - CASSLEGTAYGYTF TGTGCCAGCAGCCTTGAAGGGACAGCGTATGGCTACACCTTC
- TRBJ1-1 TRBV15 - CATSYQPFTRYTEAFF TGTGCCACCAGTTATCAGCCATTTACCAGGTACACTGAAGCTTTCTTT
TRBD1 TRBJ2-2 TRBV29-1 - CSIRDRGPNTGELFF TGCAGCATCCGGGACAGGGGGCCGAACACCGGGGAGCTGTTTTTT
TRBD1 TRBJ2-7 TRBV3-1/TRBV3-2 - CASSRQGAIEQYF TGTGCCAGCAGCCGTCAGGGGGCGATCGAGCAGTACTTC
- TRBJ1-5 TRBV7-2 few CASSFPPEPQHF TGTGCCAGCAGCTTTCCTCCGGAGCCCCAGCATTTT
- TRBJ2-7 TRBV21-1 - CASSPQPGQGPYEQYF TGTGCCAGCAGCCCCCAACCTGGACAGGGACCCTACGAGCAGTACTTC
- TRBJ2-4 TRBV7-9 - CASSPLAGKEAKNIQYF TGTGCCAGCAGCCCTTTGGCGGGGAAGGAGGCCAAAAACATTCAGTACTTC
- TRBJ1-1 TRBV7-9 - CASSLTLGPTEAFF TGTGCCAGCAGCTTGACACTAGGGCCCACTGAAGCTTTCTTT
TRBD1 TRBJ2-5 TRBV28 - CASKAGGRETQYF TGTGCCAGCAAGGCAGGGGGCAGAGAGACCCAGTACTTC
TRBD2 TRBJ2-1 TRBV5-1 - CASSVPGLAGVSSNEQFF TGCGCCAGCAGCGTCCCCGGACTAGCGGGAGTGTCGTCCAATGAGCAGTTCTTC
- TRBJ1-5 TRBV27 - CPRQAPLVAPQHF TGTCCTAGACAGGCCCCTTTGGTTGCGCCCCAGCATTTT
- TRBJ2-3 TRBV7-9 few CASGRTDTQYF TGTGCCAGCGGGCGAACAGATACGCAGTATTTT
TRBD2 TRBJ2-1 TRBV24-1 - CATSLAGEGDEQFF TGTGCCACCAGCCTAGCGGGAGAGGGCGATGAGCAGTTCTTC
TRBD1 TRBJ2-3 TRBV15 - CATSRDRTGYTDTQYF TGTGCCACCAGCAGAGACCGGACAGGCTACACAGATACGCAGTATTTT
TRBD1 TRBJ2-2 TRBV24-1 few CATSDYDRGNTGELFF TGTGCCACCAGTGATTACGACAGGGGTAACACCGGGGAGCTGTTTTTT
- TRBJ1-4 TRBV18 - CASSPGQDEKLFF TGTGCCAGCTCACCGGGCCAGGATGAAAAACTGTTTTTT
TRBD1 TRBJ2-2 TRBV28 - CASSFRDRDTGELFF TGTGCCAGCAGTTTCCGGGACAGGGACACCGGGGAGCTGTTTTTT
- TRBJ1-6 TRBV28 - CASINGGGGSPLHF TGTGCCAGCATAAACGGCGGGGGCGGGTCACCCCTCCACTTT
TRBD1 TRBJ2-1 TRBV27 - CASSLDRAIYNEQFF TGTGCCAGCAGTTTGGACAGGGCTATTTACAATGAGCAGTTCTTC
- TRBJ2-1 TRBV3-1/TRBV3-2 - CASSQEATRLEQFF TGTGCCAGCAGCCAAGAAGCGACCCGACTTGAGCAGTTCTTC
TRBD1 TRBJ2-7 TRBV4-3 - CASSPTKTGGFYEQYF TGCGCCAGCAGCCCTACAAAGACAGGGGGCTTCTACGAGCAGTACTTC
TRBD2 TRBJ2-3 TRBV19 - CASSIEASGGTDTQYF TGTGCCAGTAGTATAGAGGCTAGCGGGGGCACAGATACGCAGTATTTT
- TRBJ2-3 TRBV7-9 - CASSLGSMSTQYF TGTGCCAGCAGCTTAGGAAGTATGAGTACGCAGTATTTT
- TRBJ2-7 TRBV5-6 - CASSPRYYYEQYF TGTGCCAGCAGCCCCCGATACTACTACGAGCAGTACTTC
- TRBJ2-2 TRBV7-6 - CASSLFSRGTGELFF TGTGCCAGCAGCTTATTCTCTAGAGGCACCGGGGAGCTGTTTTTT